This TCR beta chain was sequenced for a study of beta chain features in type 1 diabetes. For the study at large: Cell yields, gender and age were comparable in patients and healthy donors. The study examined roughly 110,000,000 sorted cells across all samples. General study findings and limits: Compared to healthy donors, patients appeared to have naive, central memory and Treg TCRB repertoires that were more alike. Moderate yet significant TCRB CDR3 shortening was seen in Type 1 diabetes patients in all four CD4+ subsets.

Expressed TCRB transcripts got sequenced, as all isolated RNA was reverse transcribed. Produced via immunoSEQ multiplex PCR; TCRdb's table is partial and in-frame only. The table shows around 240,000 clones, with around 9.6% occurring only once. A word on this clone: Its matching antigen is unknown.

The V gene lost 4 bases and the J gene lost 8 bases, with 11 bases spanning the gap. The CDR3 contains 12 residues. Looked up from germline, CDR1 is KGHSH and CDR2 is LQKENI. This sequence originates from a woman aged 18-29 years in good health. Sequencing used naive CD4+ T cells from blood. The rearrangement uses TRBV18 and TRBJ1-1; no clear D. The CDR3 loop is CASSLGGYEAFF. The DNA of the CDR3 is TGTGCCAGCTCACTTGGAGGATACGAAGCTTTCTTT.